This T cell receptor beta chain emerged from a study of blood T cell repertoires in COVID-19. On the study more broadly: Sites in the United States, Italy and Spain provided acute and convalescent COVID-19 samples. PBMCs, B-cell-depleted T cells, or T cells were the source of the cDNA or gDNA that made up the material.

In the original workflow: Nucleated cell number was recorded as an estimate derived from reference gene primer amplification. TCRdb keeps only in-frame clones here, not all; method: immunoSEQ multiplex PCR. That table gives V, J and clone size, and the DNA gave D and trimming. The sample consists of roughly 100,000 clones, 70% to 90% of them appearing once. Sequenced input: peripheral blood. The sequence was obtained from a human donor in a cohort sampled during active COVID-19.

This chain's CDR3 is CASSPSSGGVWFF. In nucleotides, the CDR3 is TGTGCCAGCAGCCCCAGTAGCGGGGGTGTTTGGTTCTTC. The chain combines TRBV7-2 with TRBJ2-1, with 9 bases lining up with TRBD2. The junction had 11 bases not matched to a gene; V was cut back by 5 bases and J by 15 bases. This CDR3 has 13 amino acids. Germline lookup yields CDR1 SGHTA and CDR2 FQGNSA.